This TCR beta chain came from a study of early T cells in non-severe SARS-CoV-2 infection (dated by TCRdb to 2020 to 2023). As for the study more broadly: Because TCR sequencing was done on bulk RNA from unsorted whole blood, the alpha and beta chains could not be paired. Overall results and qualifications from the work: VDJdb matching was skewed toward anti-spike CD8 responses, so virus-specific expansions were likely underestimated and private and CD4 specificities were missed.

The library relied on 5' RACE. The run used a NextSeq 500. In the TCR library protocol, unique molecular identifiers were attached to individual cDNA molecules to correct for PCR bias and sequencing error. Sequencing covered both TCR alpha and beta chains, and within each sample the abundances of alpha and beta sequences were tightly co-correlated. On the study's bioinformatics: Decombinator V4 was used to annotate TCR sequences for V gene, J gene and CDR3. Expanded TCRs were defined as changing significantly between any two time points under a Poisson model with p below 0.0001. TCR abundances were normalised to the total number of TCRs sequenced per sample and expressed as counts per million. MAIT TCRs were defined by TRAV1-2 paired with TRAJ12, TRAJ20 or TRAJ33, and iNKT TCRs by TRAV10 paired with TRAJ18. VDJdb, accessed 1 November 2021, was searched for CMV, EBV and SARS-CoV-2 annotated TCRs, excluding TCRs annotated for multiple antigens. TCRdb reworked the public reads: Q25 trimming with fastp, MiXCR clone assembly, productive beta chains retained. Rows matching on CDR3 protein sequence are summarized as one entry with the most common DNA and genes. The V and J calls shown here were made by TCRdb, not taken from the authors' results. The sample table contains around 40,000 distinct CDR3 sequences; only one count was recorded for around 9.9% of them. The top ten clones comprise roughly 10% of the sample.

This clonotype was seen only a few times. Its target antigen remains unknown. No per-base quality is available; no much larger clone lies one base away. CDR1 and CDR2 are drawn from the germline V gene (reference sequence): LNHDA, SQIVND. Counted from cysteine to phenylalanine, this CDR3 has 16 amino acids. Here the CDR3 DNA is all that survives: 48 bases in frame from base 1. V is reduced by 3 bases and J by 9 bases, leaving a spacing of 18 bases between them. This was a case-control study nested in a cohort of healthcare workers in London, UK, who had nasopharyngeal swab PCR tests and blood samples taken every week. Healthcare workers were recruited during the week of the UK lockdown, between 23 and 31 March 2020, and followed weekly for up to roughly 15 weeks.

The chain uses TRBV19 and TRBJ1-6, and the D gene may be TRBD1, 5 bases matching. Sequenced sample: whole blood. This TCR came from an adult who was a healthcare worker with PCR-confirmed SARS-CoV-2 infection or an uninfected control (not recorded which). The CDR3 sequence is CASSISLSREISPLHF. The sequenced DNA: TGTGCCAGTAGTATTTCGCTCAGCAGGGAGATTTCACCCCTCCACTTT.